This TCR beta chain was found in a study of breast tumors, draining lymph nodes, adjacent tissues. This clonotype was observed many times. TCRdb recomputed calls from the multiplex PCR reads with MiXCR, one row per CDR3 protein. The sample consists of over 200,000 distinct CDR3 sequences, nearly 35% of them appearing once. Axillary draining lymph nodes of breast cancer patients supplied the node samples. Germline CDR1 LGHNA, CDR2 YSLEER. The CDR3 consists of 15 residues. With 5 bases removed from V and 1 base from J, the gap between germline ends came to 13 bases. The origin of this receptor is a female donor with breast cancer. Some clones in this sample may be carry-over from other donors' samples. The rearrangement links TRBV4-3 to TRBJ2-3; D gene ambiguous. Sequencing was performed on axillary lymph node tissue. This CDR3 reads CASSATNFGTDTQYF. Written as DNA, the CDR3 is TGCGCCAGCAGCGCTACTAATTTCGGCACAGATACGCAGTATTTT.